Listed below are T cell receptor beta chains from one sample, sequenced in a study of T cells in Graves' hyperthyroidism and ophthalmopathy. TCRdb redid the calling of the multiplex PCR reads with MiXCR, one entry per CDR3 protein. This table holds some 320,000 distinct CDR3 sequences, 12% to 15% found once. The sample comprised blood. The receptor set was obtained from a woman aged 40-49 years with Graves' ophthalmopathy. CDR3s include the opening cysteine and the closing phenylalanine or tryptophan. Each record gives: CDR3 DNA, CDR3 protein, D gene, J gene, V gene, clone size. The D gene is left open where the match is weak. Clone size is shown for a subset of rows, as once, few, many or a class of expanded clone.

CDR3nt: TGTGCCAGCAGTTCCACCTCACGCGGGAGGACCCACGGTGAGCAGTTCTTC
CDR3aa: CASSSTSRGRTHGEQFF
d_gene: TRBD2
j_gene: TRBJ2-1
v_gene: TRBV28
abundance: -

CDR3nt: TGTGCCAGCAGCTTACTAGCGGGAGTAAGGAAGGAGACCCAGTACTTC
CDR3aa: CASSLLAGVRKETQYF
d_gene: TRBD2
j_gene: TRBJ2-5
v_gene: TRBV7-9
abundance: many

CDR3nt: TGTGCCAGCAGTTTGCTCCAGACTGGAAACACCATATATTTT
CDR3aa: CASSLLQTGNTIYF
d_gene: -
j_gene: TRBJ1-3
v_gene: TRBV12-3/TRBV12-4
abundance: -

CDR3nt: TGTGCCAGCAGTAACCGGGACAGGGGTTCCTATGGCTACACCTTC
CDR3aa: CASSNRDRGSYGYTF
d_gene: TRBD1
j_gene: TRBJ1-2
v_gene: TRBV2
abundance: -

CDR3nt: TGTGCCAGCAGCGTCCTCGGCGTTGGCTCTGGAAACACCATATATTTT
CDR3aa: CASSVLGVGSGNTIYF
d_gene: -
j_gene: TRBJ1-3
v_gene: TRBV25-1
abundance: many

CDR3nt: TGCAGTGCTCGGACTAGCGCCATCAATGAGCAGTTCTTC
CDR3aa: CSARTSAINEQFF
d_gene: TRBD2
j_gene: TRBJ2-1
v_gene: TRBV20-1
abundance: many

CDR3nt: TGTGCCACCAGTGACCTCGGCGACAGGGCTAATAGCAATCAGCCCCAGCATTTT
CDR3aa: CATSDLGDRANSNQPQHF
d_gene: TRBD1
j_gene: TRBJ1-5
v_gene: TRBV24-1
abundance: few

CDR3nt: TGTGCCAGCAGAAAATACACGGGTGCTCAAGAGACCCAGTACTTC
CDR3aa: CASRKYTGAQETQYF
d_gene: -
j_gene: TRBJ2-5
v_gene: TRBV2
abundance: many

CDR3nt: TGTGCCAGCAGCCAGGTTCCGAACACTGAAGCTTTCTTT
CDR3aa: CASSQVPNTEAFF
d_gene: -
j_gene: TRBJ1-1
v_gene: TRBV6-4
abundance: many

CDR3nt: TGTGCCAGCAGGAGTGGTCCGGGACAATATCAGCCCCAGCATTTT
CDR3aa: CASRSGPGQYQPQHF
d_gene: -
j_gene: TRBJ1-5
v_gene: TRBV6-1
abundance: many

CDR3nt: TGCAGTGCTGTAAGCGGGACAATCGTTGTGCAGTACTTC
CDR3aa: CSAVSGTIVVQYF
d_gene: -
j_gene: TRBJ2-7
v_gene: TRBV20-1
abundance: many

CDR3nt: TGTGCCAGCAGCCCCAGCCCCGGGACCACCACCGGGAACGAGCAGTACTTC
CDR3aa: CASSPSPGTTTGNEQYF
d_gene: -
j_gene: TRBJ2-7
v_gene: TRBV7-9
abundance: many

CDR3nt: TGTGCCACCAGCAGGTCCGGGACAGTGAATGAAAAACTGTTTTTT
CDR3aa: CATSRSGTVNEKLFF
d_gene: TRBD1
j_gene: TRBJ1-4
v_gene: TRBV15
abundance: many

CDR3nt: TGTGCCTCCAGCAGGGGGCTAAGAAATGAGCAGTTCTTC
CDR3aa: CASSRGLRNEQFF
d_gene: TRBD1
j_gene: TRBJ2-1
v_gene: TRBV6-1
abundance: many

CDR3nt: TGTGCCAGCAGTACTCAGGGGGACCCTTATAGCAATCAGCCCCAGCATTTT
CDR3aa: CASSTQGDPYSNQPQHF
d_gene: TRBD1
j_gene: TRBJ1-5
v_gene: TRBV12-3/TRBV12-4
abundance: many

CDR3nt: TGTGCCAGCACCGTACTAAGCCTAGCTCGGGAAGGGTCCGGGGAGCTGTTTTTT
CDR3aa: CASTVLSLAREGSGELFF
d_gene: -
j_gene: TRBJ2-2
v_gene: TRBV6-2/TRBV6-3
abundance: few

CDR3nt: TGTGCTAGTGGTTTCCTCTTCGACAGAGTCGGTGAAAAACTGTTTTTT
CDR3aa: CASGFLFDRVGEKLFF
d_gene: -
j_gene: TRBJ1-4
v_gene: TRBV12-5
abundance: many

CDR3nt: TGTGCCAGCAGCCACCAGGGAGTGAATGAAAAACTGTTTTTT
CDR3aa: CASSHQGVNEKLFF
d_gene: -
j_gene: TRBJ1-4
v_gene: TRBV5-4
abundance: -

CDR3nt: TGTGCCAGCGATGGGGGCCCCGGGGAGCAGTTCTTC
CDR3aa: CASDGGPGEQFF
d_gene: -
j_gene: TRBJ2-1
v_gene: TRBV12-3/TRBV12-4
abundance: many

CDR3nt: TGTGCCAGCAGTTCATTTAGCGGGGGGCACAATGAGCAGTTCTTC
CDR3aa: CASSSFSGGHNEQFF
d_gene: TRBD2
j_gene: TRBJ2-1
v_gene: TRBV27
abundance: once

CDR3nt: TGTGCCACCAGTGACATGCGACAGGGGTGGAATGAGCAGTTCTTC
CDR3aa: CATSDMRQGWNEQFF
d_gene: TRBD1
j_gene: TRBJ2-1
v_gene: TRBV24-1
abundance: many

CDR3nt: TGTGCCAGCTTCTCATTACAGGGCGCCTATGGCTACACCTTC
CDR3aa: CASFSLQGAYGYTF
d_gene: -
j_gene: TRBJ1-2
v_gene: TRBV27
abundance: many

CDR3nt: TGTGCCAGCCGAACGGGGGGCGAGACCCAGTACTTC
CDR3aa: CASRTGGETQYF
d_gene: -
j_gene: TRBJ2-5
v_gene: TRBV7-2
abundance: many

CDR3nt: TGTGCCAGCAGCCCTCTCCCCCCCTACGAGCAGTACTTC
CDR3aa: CASSPLPPYEQYF
d_gene: -
j_gene: TRBJ2-7
v_gene: TRBV7-2
abundance: many

CDR3nt: TGCGCCAGCAGCTTGTCAGGGAGGAGAGAGACCCAGTACTTC
CDR3aa: CASSLSGRRETQYF
d_gene: -
j_gene: TRBJ2-5
v_gene: TRBV5-1
abundance: -

CDR3nt: TGTGCCAGCAGCCAATCCTTCGGGGACAGGGGAAATCAGCCCCAGCATTTT
CDR3aa: CASSQSFGDRGNQPQHF
d_gene: TRBD1
j_gene: TRBJ1-5
v_gene: TRBV5-6
abundance: -

CDR3nt: TGTGCCAGCTCACCACGGGACAGGGGTCACGATACGCAGTATTTT
CDR3aa: CASSPRDRGHDTQYF
d_gene: TRBD1
j_gene: TRBJ2-3
v_gene: TRBV18
abundance: few

CDR3nt: TGCAGTGCTTCCAGTTTGGGCTACACCTTC
CDR3aa: CSASSLGYTF
d_gene: -
j_gene: TRBJ1-2
v_gene: TRBV20-1
abundance: few

CDR3nt: TGTGCCAGCAGCTTAGAGGGACACAATAACTATGGCTACACCTTC
CDR3aa: CASSLEGHNNYGYTF
d_gene: -
j_gene: TRBJ1-2
v_gene: TRBV7-8
abundance: many

CDR3nt: TGTGCCAGCAGCTTTGGAGGGGGGGGTGGTGAGCAGTTCTTC
CDR3aa: CASSFGGGGGEQFF
d_gene: -
j_gene: TRBJ2-1
v_gene: TRBV7-2
abundance: many

CDR3nt: TGTGCCAGCAGTAAACCCTCCCCGGACGGCTTGAACACTGAAGCTTTCTTT
CDR3aa: CASSKPSPDGLNTEAFF
d_gene: -
j_gene: TRBJ1-1
v_gene: TRBV27
abundance: -

CDR3nt: TGTGCCAGCACCAAACTCCCAGGAGAGACCCAGTACTTC
CDR3aa: CASTKLPGETQYF
d_gene: -
j_gene: TRBJ2-5
v_gene: TRBV2
abundance: many

CDR3nt: TGTGCCAGCAGCCAGACGCGGACAGGGGGTTCCCATGAAAAACTGTTTTTT
CDR3aa: CASSQTRTGGSHEKLFF
d_gene: TRBD1
j_gene: TRBJ1-4
v_gene: TRBV13
abundance: many

CDR3nt: TGCGCCAGCAGCTACTCCGGGACAGGGGGCGACTATGGCTACACCTTC
CDR3aa: CASSYSGTGGDYGYTF
d_gene: TRBD1
j_gene: TRBJ1-2
v_gene: TRBV5-1
abundance: -

CDR3nt: TGTGCCAGCAGCTTGGTGACTGGTGGGGGCACTGAAGCTTTCTTT
CDR3aa: CASSLVTGGGTEAFF
d_gene: -
j_gene: TRBJ1-1
v_gene: TRBV5-5
abundance: -

CDR3nt: TGCAGTGCCTATGACAGGGAGGGGGTTTGGGGCACCATATATTTT
CDR3aa: CSAYDREGVWGTIYF
d_gene: TRBD1
j_gene: TRBJ1-3
v_gene: TRBV20-1
abundance: -

CDR3nt: TGCAGTGCTAGAGACGCGTTAGGAACTTACGAGCAGTACTTC
CDR3aa: CSARDALGTYEQYF
d_gene: -
j_gene: TRBJ2-7
v_gene: TRBV20-1
abundance: many

CDR3nt: TGTGCCAGCAGCACGCAGTACGGGCCCGAGCACTATGGCTACACCTTC
CDR3aa: CASSTQYGPEHYGYTF
d_gene: -
j_gene: TRBJ1-2
v_gene: TRBV13
abundance: few

CDR3nt: TGTGCCAGCAGCCCACGGGCGGGACTTTCCTACGAGCAGTACTTC
CDR3aa: CASSPRAGLSYEQYF
d_gene: -
j_gene: TRBJ2-7
v_gene: TRBV7-9
abundance: -

CDR3nt: TGTGCCAGCAGTAGGGGGGACTCTAAAAATGAAAAACTGTTTTTT
CDR3aa: CASSRGDSKNEKLFF
d_gene: -
j_gene: TRBJ1-4
v_gene: TRBV6-1
abundance: -

CDR3nt: TGTGCCAGCAGCCGTGGACTAGCGGGAGGGCCGCGACAGTATTTT
CDR3aa: CASSRGLAGGPRQYF
d_gene: TRBD2
j_gene: TRBJ2-3
v_gene: TRBV3-1
abundance: few

CDR3nt: TGTGCCAGCAGGGACAGGGGAGAGGTACAGCCCCAGCATTTT
CDR3aa: CASRDRGEVQPQHF
d_gene: TRBD1
j_gene: TRBJ1-5
v_gene: TRBV6-1
abundance: many

CDR3nt: TGTGCCAGCATGGAAGGGTTCGAGCAGTACTTC
CDR3aa: CASMEGFEQYF
d_gene: -
j_gene: TRBJ2-7
v_gene: TRBV6-1
abundance: -

CDR3nt: TGTGCCAGCAGCTTATCGACAGGGATGACCACTGAAGCTTTCTTT
CDR3aa: CASSLSTGMTTEAFF
d_gene: TRBD1
j_gene: TRBJ1-1
v_gene: TRBV5-4
abundance: -